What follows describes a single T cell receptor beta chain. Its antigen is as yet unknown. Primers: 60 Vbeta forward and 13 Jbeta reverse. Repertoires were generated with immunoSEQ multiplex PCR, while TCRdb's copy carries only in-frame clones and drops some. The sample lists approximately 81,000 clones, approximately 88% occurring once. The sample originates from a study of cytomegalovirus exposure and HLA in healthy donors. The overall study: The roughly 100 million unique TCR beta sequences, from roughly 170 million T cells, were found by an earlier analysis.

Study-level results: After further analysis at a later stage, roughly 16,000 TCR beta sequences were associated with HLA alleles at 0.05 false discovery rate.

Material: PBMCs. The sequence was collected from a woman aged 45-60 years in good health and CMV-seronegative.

The CDR3 DNA reads as TGTGCCAGCAGCTTGAGGGGGGGAACCTACGAGCAGTACTTC. Amino acid sequence: CASSLRGGTYEQYF. This sequence joins TRBV13 and TRBJ2-7, with D perhaps TRBD2 (7 bases). There are 14 residues in the CDR3. The V gene's germline CDR1 is PRHDT and CDR2 FYEKMQ (reference sequence). Deletions cut 3 bases from V and 2 bases from J, with 11 bases between.